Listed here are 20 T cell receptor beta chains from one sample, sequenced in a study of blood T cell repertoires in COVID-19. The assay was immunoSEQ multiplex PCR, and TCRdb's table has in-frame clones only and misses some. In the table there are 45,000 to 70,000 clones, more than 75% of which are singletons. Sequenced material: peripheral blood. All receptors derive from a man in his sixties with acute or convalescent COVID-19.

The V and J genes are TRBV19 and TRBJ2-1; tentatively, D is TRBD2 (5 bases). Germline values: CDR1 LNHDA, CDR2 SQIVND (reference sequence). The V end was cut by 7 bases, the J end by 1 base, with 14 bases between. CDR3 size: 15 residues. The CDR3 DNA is TGTGCCAGTACGACCCTTTCGGGATCCTACAATGAGCAGTTCTTC. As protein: CASTTLSGSYNEQFF.

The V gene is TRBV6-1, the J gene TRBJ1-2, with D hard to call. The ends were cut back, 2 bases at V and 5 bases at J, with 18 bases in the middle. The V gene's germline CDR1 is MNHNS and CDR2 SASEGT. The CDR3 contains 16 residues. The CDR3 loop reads CASSESGAPVNYGYTF. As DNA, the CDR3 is TGTGCCAGCAGTGAATCGGGAGCCCCTGTTAATTATGGCTACACCTTC.

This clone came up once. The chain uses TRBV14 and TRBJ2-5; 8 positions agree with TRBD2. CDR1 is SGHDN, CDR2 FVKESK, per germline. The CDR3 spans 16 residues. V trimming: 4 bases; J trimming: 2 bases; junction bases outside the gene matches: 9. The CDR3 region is CASSLGLAKGQETQYF. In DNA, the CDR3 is TGTGCCAGCAGCCTCGGACTAGCCAAAGGACAAGAGACCCAGTACTTC.

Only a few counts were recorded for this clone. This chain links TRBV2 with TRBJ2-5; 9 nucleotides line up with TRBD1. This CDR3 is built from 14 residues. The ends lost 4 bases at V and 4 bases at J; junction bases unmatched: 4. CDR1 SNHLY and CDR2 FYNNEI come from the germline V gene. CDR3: CASSGNRGRETQYF. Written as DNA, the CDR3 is TGTGCCAGCAGTGGTAACAGGGGGCGAGAGACCCAGTACTTC.

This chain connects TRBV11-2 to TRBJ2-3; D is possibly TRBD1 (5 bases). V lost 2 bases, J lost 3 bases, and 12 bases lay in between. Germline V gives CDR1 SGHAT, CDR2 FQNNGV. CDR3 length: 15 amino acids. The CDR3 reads CASSLTGIGTDTQYF. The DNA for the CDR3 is TGTGCCAGCAGCTTAACAGGTATTGGAACAGATACGCAGTATTTT. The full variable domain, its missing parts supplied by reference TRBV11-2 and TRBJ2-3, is EAGVAQSPRYKIIEKRQSVAFWCNPISGHATLYWYQQILGQGPKLLIQFQNNGVVDDSQLPKDRFSAERLKGVDSTLKIQPAKLEDSAVYLCASSLTGIGTDTQYFGPGTRLTVL.

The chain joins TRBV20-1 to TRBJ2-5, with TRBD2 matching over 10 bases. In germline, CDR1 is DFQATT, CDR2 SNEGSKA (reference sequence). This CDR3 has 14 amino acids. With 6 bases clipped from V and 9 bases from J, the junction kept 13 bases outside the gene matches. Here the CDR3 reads CSASRTSGPGAQYF. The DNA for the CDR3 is TGCAGTGCGAGTAGGACTAGCGGACCCGGGGCCCAGTACTTC.

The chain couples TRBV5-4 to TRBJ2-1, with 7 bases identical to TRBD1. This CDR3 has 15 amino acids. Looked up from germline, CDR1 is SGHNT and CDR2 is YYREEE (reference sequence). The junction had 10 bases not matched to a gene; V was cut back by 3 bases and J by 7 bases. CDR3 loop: CASSSRGGARNEQFF. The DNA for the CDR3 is TGTGCCAGCAGCTCTCGAGGGGGCGCGAGGAATGAGCAGTTCTTC.

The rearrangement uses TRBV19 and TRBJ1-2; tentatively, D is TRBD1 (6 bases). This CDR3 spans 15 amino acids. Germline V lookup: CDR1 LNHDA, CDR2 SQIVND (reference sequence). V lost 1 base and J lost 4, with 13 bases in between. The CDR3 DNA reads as TGTGCCAGTAGTATAGGGGCAGGGGATAGCTATGGCTACACCTTC. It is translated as CASSIGAGDSYGYTF. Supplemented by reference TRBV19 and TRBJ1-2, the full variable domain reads DGGITQSPKYLFRKEGQNVTLSCEQNLNHDAMYWYRQDPGQGLRLIYYSQIVNDFQKGDIAEGYSVSREKKESFPLTVTSAQKNPTAFYLCASSIGAGDSYGYTFGSGTRLTVV.

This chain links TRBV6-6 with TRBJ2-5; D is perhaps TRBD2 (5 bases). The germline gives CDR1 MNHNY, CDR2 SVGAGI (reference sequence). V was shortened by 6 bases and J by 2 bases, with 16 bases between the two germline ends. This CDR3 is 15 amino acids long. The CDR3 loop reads CASRKGRWEQETQYF. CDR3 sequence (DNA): TGTGCCAGCAGGAAGGGCCGTTGGGAGCAAGAGACCCAGTACTTC.

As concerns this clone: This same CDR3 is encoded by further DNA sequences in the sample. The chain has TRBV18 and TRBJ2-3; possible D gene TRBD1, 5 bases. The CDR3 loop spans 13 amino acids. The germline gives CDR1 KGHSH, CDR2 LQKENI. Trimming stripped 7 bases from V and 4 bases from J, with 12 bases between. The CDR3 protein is CASFRGGADTQYF. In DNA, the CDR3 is TGTGCCAGCTTTAGGGGTGGAGCAGATACGCAGTATTTT.

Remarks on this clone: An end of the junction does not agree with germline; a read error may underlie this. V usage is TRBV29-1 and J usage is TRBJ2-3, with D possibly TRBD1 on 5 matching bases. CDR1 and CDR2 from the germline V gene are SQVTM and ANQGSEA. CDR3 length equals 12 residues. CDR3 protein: CSLDSGTDTQYF. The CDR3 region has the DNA TGCAGCCTTGACAGTGGCACAGATACGCAGTATTTT.

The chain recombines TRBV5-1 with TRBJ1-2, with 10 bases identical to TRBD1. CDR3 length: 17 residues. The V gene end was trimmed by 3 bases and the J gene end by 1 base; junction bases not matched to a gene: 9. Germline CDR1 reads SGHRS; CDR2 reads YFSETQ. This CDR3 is CASSSRDRGRSNYGYTF. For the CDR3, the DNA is TGCGCCAGCAGCTCCCGGGACAGGGGCCGAAGTAACTATGGCTACACCTTC.

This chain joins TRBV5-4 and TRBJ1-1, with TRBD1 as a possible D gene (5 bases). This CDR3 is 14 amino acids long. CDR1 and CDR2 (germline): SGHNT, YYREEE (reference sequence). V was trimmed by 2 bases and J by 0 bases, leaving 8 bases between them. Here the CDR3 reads CASSFGGMNTEAFF. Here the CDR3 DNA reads TGTGCCAGCAGCTTCGGGGGGATGAACACTGAAGCTTTCTTT.

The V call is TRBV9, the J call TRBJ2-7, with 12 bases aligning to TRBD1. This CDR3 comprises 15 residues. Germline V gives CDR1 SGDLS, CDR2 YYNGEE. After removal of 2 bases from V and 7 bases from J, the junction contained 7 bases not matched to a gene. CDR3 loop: CASSVRDRGLSEQYF. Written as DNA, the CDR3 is TGTGCCAGCAGCGTCCGGGACAGGGGGCTTAGTGAGCAGTACTTC.

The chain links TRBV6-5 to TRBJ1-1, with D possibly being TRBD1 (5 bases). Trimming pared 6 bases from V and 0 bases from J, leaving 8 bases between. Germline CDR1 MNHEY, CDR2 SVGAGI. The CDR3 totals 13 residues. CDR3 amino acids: CASRRTMNTEAFF. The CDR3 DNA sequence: TGTGCCAGCAGGCGGACAATGAACACTGAAGCTTTCTTT.

CDR3: CASGPGLARTYEQYF. Written as DNA, the CDR3 is TGTGCCAGCGGACCGGGACTAGCACGGACCTACGAGCAGTACTTC. This chain links TRBV9 with TRBJ2-7, with 9 bases lining up with TRBD2. The CDR3 loop spans 15 amino acids. The trim removed 7 bases at V and 2 bases at J, leaving 10 bases unmatched. Germline assignment: CDR1 SGDLS and CDR2 YYNGEE. Full variable domain (rest looked up from reference TRBV9 and TRBJ2-7): DSGVTQTPKHLITATGQRVTLRCSPRSGDLSVYWYQQSLDQGLQFLIQYYNGEERAKGNILERFSAQQFPDLHSELNLSSLELGDSALYFCASGPGLARTYEQYFGPGTRLTVT.

For the CDR3, the DNA is TGTGCCAGCAGTCCCCGGGGACAGGCGCCCTACGAGCAGTACTTC. Its translation is CASSPRGQAPYEQYF. This chain uses TRBV28 with TRBJ2-7; 8 positions match TRBD1. The length of the CDR3 is 15 residues. The ends lost 5 bases at V and 2 bases at J; junction bases unmatched: 8. The germline gives CDR1 MDHEN, CDR2 SYDVKM.

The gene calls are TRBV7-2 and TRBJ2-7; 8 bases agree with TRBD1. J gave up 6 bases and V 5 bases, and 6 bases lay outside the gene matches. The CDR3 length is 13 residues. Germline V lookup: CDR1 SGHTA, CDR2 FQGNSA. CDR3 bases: TGTGCCAGCAGCAGACAGGGGTGGGGCGAGCAGTACTTC. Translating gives CASSRQGWGEQYF.

CDR3 sequence: CASSLVGGEQFF. DNA of the CDR3: TGTGCCAGCAGTTTGGTAGGGGGTGAGCAGTTCTTC. V gene TRBV12-3 or TRBV12-4 combines with J gene TRBJ2-1; tentative D call: TRBD1 (6 bases). Trimming stripped 3 bases from V and 9 bases from J, with 9 bases between. CDR3 length equals 12 residues.

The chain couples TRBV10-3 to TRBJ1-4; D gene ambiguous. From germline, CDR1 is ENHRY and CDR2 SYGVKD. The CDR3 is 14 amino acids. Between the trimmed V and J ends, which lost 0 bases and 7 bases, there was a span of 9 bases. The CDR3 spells CAISESGKGEKLFF. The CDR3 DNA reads TGTGCCATCAGTGAGTCCGGGAAGGGTGAAAAACTGTTTTTT.